The present T cell receptor beta chain was sequenced within a study of beta chain features in type 1 diabetes. Without exception, sorted populations had purity beyond 98%. This CDR3 has 14 amino acids. Germline CDR1 SEHNR, CDR2 FQNEAQ (reference sequence). V was pared by 5 bases and J by 5 bases, with 15 bases between. TCRB transcripts that were expressed got sequenced, as all of the isolated RNA had been reverse transcribed. The repertoire was sequenced with immunoSEQ multiplex PCR; TCRdb's copy has only in-frame clones and lacks some. The sample contains hundreds of thousands of clones, around 15% of which appear only once. This clone occurred a few times. The antigen is unknown. Whole-study results and caveats: cDNA sequencing could over-represent cells with high TCR expression. TCRB CDR3 length was moderately but significantly reduced in all four CD4+ subsets of Type 1 diabetes patients. The study found that naive, central memory and Treg TCRB repertoires appeared more similar in patients than in healthy donors.

The sample taken for sequencing was naive CD4+ T cells from blood. This sequence was found in a man younger than 35 with type 1 diabetes. This chain uses TRBV7-9 with TRBJ1-1; tentative D call: TRBD1 (5 bases). This chain's CDR3 is CASSLRYAGTEAFF. In nucleotides, the CDR3 is TGTGCCAGCAGCCTTAGATACGCAGGGACTGAAGCTTTCTTT.